Sequencing of this T cell receptor beta chain was carried out in a study of blood T cell repertoires in COVID-19. In the study overall: The samples span acute and convalescent COVID-19 from the United States, Italy and Spain.

From germline, CDR1 is MRHNA and CDR2 SNTAGT. The CDR3 runs 14 residues. Germline trimming cut 6 bases from V and 12 bases from J; bases unmatched to any gene: 7. Profiled with immunoSEQ multiplex PCR; TCRdb holds only in-frame clones, not every one. This repertoire shows 100,000 to 150,000 clones, approximately 86% found once; its top ten account for about 10%. The TCR was taken from a woman in her seventies with COVID-19, enrolled during active disease. The specimen sequenced was peripheral blood. This chain joins TRBV6-4 and TRBJ1-6; 11 nucleotides line up with TRBD1. DNA of the CDR3: TGTGCCAGCAGAGAGGACAGGGGGCTGGGACCCCTCCACTTT. Protein sequence: CASREDRGLGPLHF.